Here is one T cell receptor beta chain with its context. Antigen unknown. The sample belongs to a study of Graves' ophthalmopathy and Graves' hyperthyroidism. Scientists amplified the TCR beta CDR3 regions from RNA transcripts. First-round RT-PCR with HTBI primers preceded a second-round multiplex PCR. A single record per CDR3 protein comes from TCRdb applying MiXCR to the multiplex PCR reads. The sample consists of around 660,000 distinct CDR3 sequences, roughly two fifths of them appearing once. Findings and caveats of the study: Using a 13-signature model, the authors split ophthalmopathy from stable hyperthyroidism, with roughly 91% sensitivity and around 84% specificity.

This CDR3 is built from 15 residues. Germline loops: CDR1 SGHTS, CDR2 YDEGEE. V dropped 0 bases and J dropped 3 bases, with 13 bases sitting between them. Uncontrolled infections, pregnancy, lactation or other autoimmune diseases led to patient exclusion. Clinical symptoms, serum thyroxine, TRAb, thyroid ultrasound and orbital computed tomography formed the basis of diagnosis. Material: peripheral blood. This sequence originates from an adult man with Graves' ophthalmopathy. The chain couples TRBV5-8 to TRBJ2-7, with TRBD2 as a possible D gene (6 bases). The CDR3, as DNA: TGTGCCAGCAGCTTGGTCACGGGAGCCGGCTACGAGCAGTACTTC. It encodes CASSLVTGAGYEQYF.